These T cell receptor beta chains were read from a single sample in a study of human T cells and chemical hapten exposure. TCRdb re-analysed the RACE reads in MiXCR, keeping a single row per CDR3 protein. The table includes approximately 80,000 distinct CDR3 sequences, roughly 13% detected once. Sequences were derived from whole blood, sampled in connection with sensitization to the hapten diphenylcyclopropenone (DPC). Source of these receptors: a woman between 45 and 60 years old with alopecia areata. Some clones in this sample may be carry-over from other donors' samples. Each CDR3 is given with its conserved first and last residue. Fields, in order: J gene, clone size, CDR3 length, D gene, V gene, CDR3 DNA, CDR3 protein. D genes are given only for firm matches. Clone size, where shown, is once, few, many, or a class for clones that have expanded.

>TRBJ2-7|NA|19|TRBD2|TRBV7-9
TGTGCCAGCAGCTTAGCCTCTCGGAAGGAGAGCGGGAGGATCTACGAGCAGTACTTC
CASSLASRKESGRIYEQYF
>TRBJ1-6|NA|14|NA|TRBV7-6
TGTGCCAGCAGCCCCACAGGGAATAATTCACCCCTCCACTTT
CASSPTGNNSPLHF
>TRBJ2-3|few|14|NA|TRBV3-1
TGTGCCAGCAGCGCGAGGGCCGATGCAGATACGCAGTATTTT
CASSARADADTQYF
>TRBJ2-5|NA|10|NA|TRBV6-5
TGTGCCAGCGGTCGAGAGACCCAGTACTTC
CASGRETQYF
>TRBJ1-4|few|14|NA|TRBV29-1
TGCAGCGTTCTTATTCAGGGAGGAAGTGAAAAACTGTTTTTT
CSVLIQGGSEKLFF
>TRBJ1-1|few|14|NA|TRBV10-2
TGCGCCAGCAGTGAGTCGACAGGGAACACTGAAGCTTTCTTT
CASSESTGNTEAFF
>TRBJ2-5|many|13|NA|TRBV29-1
TGCAGCGTTGAGGTTCGATTCGGGGAGACCCAGTACTTC
CSVEVRFGETQYF
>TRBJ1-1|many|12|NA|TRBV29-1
TGCAGCGGGGGACTCGGAGGCACTGAAGCTTTCTTT
CSGGLGGTEAFF
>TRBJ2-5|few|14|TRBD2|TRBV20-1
TGCAGTGCTCCGCACCGGGAGGGCCTAGAGACCCAGTACTTC
CSAPHREGLETQYF
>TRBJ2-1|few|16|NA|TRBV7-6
TGTGCCAGCAGCTTGGGGCCCCGTAGCTCCTACAATGAGCAGTTCTTC
CASSLGPRSSYNEQFF
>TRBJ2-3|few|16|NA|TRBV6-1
TGTGCCAGCAGGCTTCACGGCGCAGTGGGCACAGATACGCAGTATTTT
CASRLHGAVGTDTQYF
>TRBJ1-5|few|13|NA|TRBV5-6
TGTGCCAGCAGCTTGGGCACTGCGGAGGCCCAGCATTTT
CASSLGTAEAQHF
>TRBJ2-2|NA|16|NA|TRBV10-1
TGCGCCAGCAGCCGTGTGAGGGATAGTGCCACCGGGGAGCTGTTTTTT
CASSRVRDSATGELFF
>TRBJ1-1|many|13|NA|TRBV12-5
TGTGCTAGTGGTACCGGTCTGAACACTGAAGCTTTCTTT
CASGTGLNTEAFF
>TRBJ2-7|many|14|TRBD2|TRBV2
TGTGCCAGCACTACGACTAGCGACACCTACGAGCAGTACTTC
CASTTTSDTYEQYF
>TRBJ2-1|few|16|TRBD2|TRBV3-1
TGTGCCAGCAGCACGCCTTTGCGGGAGGGGAGGAATGAGCAGTTCTTC
CASSTPLREGRNEQFF
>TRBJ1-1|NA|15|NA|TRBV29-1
TGCAGCGGGACCCCCACAGGGCTGCTGGGCACTGAAGCTTTCTTT
CSGTPTGLLGTEAFF
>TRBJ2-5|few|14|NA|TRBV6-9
TGTGCCAGCAGTTACCCCCGCGAGTTAGAGACCCAGTACTTC
CASSYPRELETQYF
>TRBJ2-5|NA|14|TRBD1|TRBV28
TGTGCCAGCAGCCTCCCGGGACAGCTAGAGACCCAGTACTTC
CASSLPGQLETQYF
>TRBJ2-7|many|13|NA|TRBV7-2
TGTGCCAGCACCAATCTCCGCTCCGGGGAGCAGTACTTC
CASTNLRSGEQYF
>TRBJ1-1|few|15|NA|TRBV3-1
TGTGCCAGCAGCCGGTACCGGGACACGAACACTGAAGCTTTCTTT
CASSRYRDTNTEAFF
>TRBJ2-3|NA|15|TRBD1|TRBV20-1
TGCAGTGCTAGCTCCCTCGGGACAGCGGACGATACGCAGTATTTT
CSASSLGTADDTQYF
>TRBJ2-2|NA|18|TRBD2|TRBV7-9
TGTGCCAGCAGCTTAGCCGGACTAGCGGGAGAAGGGACCGGGGAGCTGTTTTTT
CASSLAGLAGEGTGELFF
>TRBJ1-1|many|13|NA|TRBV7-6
TGTGCCAGCAGCTTAGAAGTGCGCACTGAAGCTTTCTTT
CASSLEVRTEAFF
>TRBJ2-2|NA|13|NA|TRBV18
TGTGCCAGCTCAAACGGGCGCACCGGGGAGCTGTTTTTT
CASSNGRTGELFF
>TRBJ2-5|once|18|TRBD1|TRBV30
TGTGCCTGGAGTGCCCCGGGAAGAGGACAGGGGCGCCAAGAGACCCAGTACTTC
CAWSAPGRGQGRQETQYF
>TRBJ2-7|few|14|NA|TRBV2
TGTGCCAGCAGTGAAGCGCTTGTAGGCTACGAGCAGTACTTC
CASSEALVGYEQYF
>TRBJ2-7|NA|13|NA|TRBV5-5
TGTGCCAGCAGCGAACAGGGTAGCTACGAGCAGTACTTC
CASSEQGSYEQYF
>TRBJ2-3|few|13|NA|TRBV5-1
TGCGCCAGCAGCGCGGAAGGGCACGGTACGCAGTATTTT
CASSAEGHGTQYF
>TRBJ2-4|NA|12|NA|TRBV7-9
TGTGCCAGCAGCGACCACCCGTACATTCAGTACTTC
CASSDHPYIQYF
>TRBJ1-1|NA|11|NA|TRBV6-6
TGTGCCAGCAGTAGGGGAGGGGGGGCTTTCTTT
CASSRGGGAFF
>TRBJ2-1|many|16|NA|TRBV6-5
TGTGCCAGCAGCCGGGCCCTATCGGGCTCCTACAATGAGCAGTTCTTC
CASSRALSGSYNEQFF
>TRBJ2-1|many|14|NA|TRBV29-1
TGCAGCGTCACTACCTCTAGCTCCTACAATGAGCAGTTCTTC
CSVTTSSSYNEQFF
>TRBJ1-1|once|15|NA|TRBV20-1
TGCAGTGCTAGAGGAGGGGCGGTTAAGAACACTGAAGCTTTCTTT
CSARGGAVKNTEAFF
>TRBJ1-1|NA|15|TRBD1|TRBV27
TGTGCCAGTGGTATACCGGGACAGCCTAACACTGAAGCTTTCTTT
CASGIPGQPNTEAFF
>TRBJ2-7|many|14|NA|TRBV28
TGTGCCAGCAGTTTAGCGGCCACCTCCTACGAGCAGTACTTC
CASSLAATSYEQYF
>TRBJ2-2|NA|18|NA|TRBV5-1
TGCGCCAGCAGCTTTGTCCACCTCGCAGGGATGAACACCGGGGAGCTGTTTTTT
CASSFVHLAGMNTGELFF
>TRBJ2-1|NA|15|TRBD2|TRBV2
TGTGCCAGAGGACTAGCGGGGGGGACCTACAATGAGCAGTTCTTC
CARGLAGGTYNEQFF
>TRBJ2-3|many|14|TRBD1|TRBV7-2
TGTGCCAGCAGCCCGGGACAGGGGCCAGATACGCAGTATTTT
CASSPGQGPDTQYF
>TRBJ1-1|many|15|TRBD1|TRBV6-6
TGTGCCAGCAGTCCGCGGGACAGGGGAGAGACTGAAGCTTTCTTT
CASSPRDRGETEAFF
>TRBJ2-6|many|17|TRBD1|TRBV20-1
TGCAGTGCTAGGGCTAGGGACAGCTCCATAGACGCCAACGTCCTGACTTTC
CSARARDSSIDANVLTF
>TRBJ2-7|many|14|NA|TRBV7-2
TGTGCCAGCAGCTTAAATTTTGGTCTCGGGGAGCAGTACTTC
CASSLNFGLGEQYF
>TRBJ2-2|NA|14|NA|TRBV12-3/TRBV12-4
TGTGCCAGCAGTTTTGCCAGCCCGGCCGGGGAGCTGTTTTTT
CASSFASPAGELFF